These 32 T cell receptor beta chains were sequenced from one sample in a study of early T cells in non-severe SARS-CoV-2 infection. TCRdb ran MiXCR on the 5' RACE reads and lists one entry per CDR3 protein. The data contain some 30,000 distinct CDR3 sequences, roughly 5% of them seen just once; the ten biggest clones take up 2% to 3%. Source material: whole blood. The receptors stem from an adult who was a healthcare worker with PCR-confirmed SARS-CoV-2 infection or an uninfected control (not recorded which).

Sample share makes this clonotype medium-sized. The chain links TRBV9 to TRBJ1-2; D is unclear. Germline lookup yields CDR1 SGDLS and CDR2 YYNGEE. The CDR3 is 15 residues long. V shed 3 bases and J shed 4 bases, with 16 bases lying between them. Here the CDR3 DNA reads TGTGCCAGCAGCGCGACGGGTCCCGCCCTCTATGGCTACACCTTC. As protein: CASSATGPALYGYTF. The full variable domain, completed using reference TRBV9 and TRBJ1-2, is DSGVTQTPKHLITATGQRVTLRCSPRSGDLSVYWYQQSLDQGLQFLIQYYNGEERAKGNILERFSAQQFPDLHSELNLSSLELGDSALYFCASSATGPALYGYTFGSGTRLTVV.

This clonotype was recorded at least ten times. No DNA is shown, since the ends of the CDR3 on it are uncertain; the CDR3 is the one TCRdb lists. CDR3 region: CATPIWGRGAGYF. V gene TRBV24-1 combines with J gene TRBJ2-7; the table's D call of TRBD2 was not tested on the DNA. The CDR3 spans 13 amino acids, including both terminal residues. Germline CDR1 is KGHDR and CDR2 is SFDVKD.

The sample holds many counts of this clonotype. The chain is built from TRBV20-1 and TRBJ2-5; 7 bases line up with TRBD2. Germline V gene sequence: CDR1 DFQATT, CDR2 SNEGSKA (reference sequence). With V trimmed by 6 bases and J by 1 base, 11 bases remained unmatched. This CDR3 region has 15 residues. For the CDR3, the DNA is TGCAGTGCCACCCGTGGCGGGGGAAGCCAAGAGACCCAGTACTTC. Translating gives CSATRGGGSQETQYF.

This clonotype occurred many times. This chain's CDR3 is CASSLDRHSGNTIYF. The CDR3 coding sequence is TGCGCCAGCAGCTTGGACCGGCACTCTGGAAACACCATATATTTT. V gene TRBV5-1 combines with J gene TRBJ1-3; D remains ambiguous. CDR3 size: 15 residues. Germline V gives CDR1 SGHRS, CDR2 YFSETQ. V lost 0 bases, J lost 0 bases, and 7 bases lay in between.

This clonotype was counted many times. The chain combines TRBV2 with TRBJ2-3, with 9 bases matching TRBD1. This CDR3 region has 15 residues. CDR1 and CDR2 (germline): SNHLY, FYNNEI. V trimming: 5 bases; J trimming: 4 bases; junction bases outside the gene matches: 7. The CDR3 nucleotides read TGTGCCAGCAGTACCGGGACAGGGTGGGCAGATACGCAGTATTTT. As protein: CASSTGTGWADTQYF.

This clonotype was seen more than once but under ten times. V gene TRBV28 combines with J gene TRBJ2-7; D unclear. Germline CDR1 MDHEN, CDR2 SYDVKM. Trimming cost V 4 bases and J 4 bases, with 20 bases left between them. The CDR3 covers 16 residues. DNA of the CDR3: TGTGCCAGCAGTTCCCCGGCTGGCGGCCTGGGTTACGAGCAGTACTTC. This gives the protein CASSSPAGGLGYEQYF.

The rearrangement uses TRBV3-1 and TRBJ2-3; 8 bases align to TRBD2. Germline V gene sequence: CDR1 LGHDT, CDR2 YNNKEL (reference sequence). The CDR3 extends over 17 amino acids. With 4 bases clipped from V and 0 bases from J, the junction kept 9 bases outside the gene matches. The CDR3 sequence: CASSPSGLAYSTDTQYF. DNA of the CDR3: TGTGCCAGCAGCCCCAGTGGACTAGCCTACAGCACAGATACGCAGTATTTT.

This clonotype came up a few times. The chain employs TRBV29-1 and TRBJ2-1; no clear D. Germline V CDR1 and CDR2: SQVTM, ANQGSEA. CDR3 length: 10 amino acids. Trimming shortened V by 8 bases and J by 5 bases, and 7 bases separated the two germline ends. CDR3 amino acids: CSFRDNEQFF. CDR3 nucleotide sequence: TGCAGCTTCCGCGACAATGAGCAGTTCTTC.

In its sample, this clonotype was seen many times. The rearrangement links TRBV7-6 to TRBJ2-5; 12 positions agree with TRBD2. Germline CDR1 is SGHVS and CDR2 is FNYEAQ. This CDR3 comprises 18 residues. The V gene end was trimmed by 1 base and the J gene end by 2 bases; junction bases not matched to a gene: 8. Here the CDR3 DNA reads TGTGCCAGCAGCTTAGGCCCCCCTAGCGGGGGGGGGCAAGAGACCCAGTACTTC. It specifies CASSLGPPSGGGQETQYF. The full variable domain, rest sourced from reference TRBV7-6 and TRBJ2-5, is GAGVSQSPRYKVTKRGQDVALRCDPISGHVSLYWYRQALGQGPEFLTYFNYEAQQDKSGLPNDRFSAERPEGSISTLTIQRTEQRDSAMYRCASSLGPPSGGGQETQYFGPGTRLLVL.

The chain couples TRBV4-2 to TRBJ2-1, with 15 bases that match TRBD2. The V and J ends lost 4 bases and 0 bases, in that order; junction bases with no gene match: 10. This CDR3 has 20 residues. The germline V gene has CDR1 LGHNA and CDR2 YNFKEQ. The CDR3: CASSRQGLAGGPSSYNEQFF. The CDR3 bases are TGTGCCAGCAGCCGCCAAGGACTAGCGGGGGGGCCCAGCTCCTACAATGAGCAGTTCTTC.

The chain has TRBV2 and TRBJ1-1; the match to TRBD1 covers 7 bases. The CDR3 has 13 amino acids. The V gene end was trimmed by 6 bases and the J gene end by 8 bases; junction bases not matched to a gene: 9. From germline, CDR1 is SNHLY and CDR2 FYNNEI. CDR3 nucleotide sequence: TGTGCCAGCAGGGGACAGAGTAGACTGGAAGCTTTCTTT. This translates into CASRGQSRLEAFF.

Many counts were recorded for this clonotype. CDR3 sequence (DNA): TGTGCCAGCAGCCTGGGATACTATCAGCCCCAGCATTTT. Translating it yields CASSLGYYQPQHF. This chain uses TRBV12-3 or TRBV12-4 with TRBJ1-5; no definite D call. The CDR3 extends over 13 amino acids. V dropped 6 bases and J dropped 5 bases, with 11 bases sitting between them.

The chain combines TRBV20-1 with TRBJ2-3; 7 bases are a match to TRBD2. V lost 6 bases to trimming and J lost 0 bases; unmatched junction nucleotides: 3. There are 13 residues in the CDR3. Germline values: CDR1 DFQATT, CDR2 SNEGSKA (reference sequence). CDR3 residues: CSAPGGSTDTQYF. The CDR3 bases are TGCAGTGCACCGGGGGGTAGCACAGATACGCAGTATTTT.

This chain connects TRBV29-1 to TRBJ2-1; 8 bases are shared with TRBD2. V was pared by 7 bases and J by 6 bases, with 17 bases of the junction left unmatched. CDR3 length: 16 amino acids. Germline assignment: CDR1 SQVTM and CDR2 ANQGSEA. The CDR3 bases are TGCAGCGCACAGACGGGAGGGCCGGGCGTGCCCAATGAGCAGTTCTTC. Encoded protein: CSAQTGGPGVPNEQFF.

This clonotype was counted many times. J is TRBJ2-7 and V is TRBV5-1; the match to TRBD2 covers 11 bases. The germline V gene encodes CDR1 SGHRS and CDR2 YFSETQ. The CDR3 loop spans 15 amino acids. With 4 bases clipped from V and 0 bases from J, the junction kept 3 bases outside the gene matches. DNA of the CDR3: TGCGCCAGCAGCCAACTAGCGGGGGCCTCCTACGAGCAGTACTTC. Translating it yields CASSQLAGASYEQYF. The complete variable domain, with remaining parts taken from reference TRBV5-1 and TRBJ2-7, reads KAGVTQTPRYLIKTRGQQVTLSCSPISGHRSVSWYQQTPGQGLQFLFEYFSETQRNKGNFPGRFSGRQFSNSRSEMNVSTLELGDSALYLCASSQLAGASYEQYFGPGTRLTVT.

This clonotype was detected only a few times. The chain uses TRBV11-2 and TRBJ1-1; maybe TRBD1 (5 bases). The ends were cut back, 5 bases at V and 7 bases at J, with 14 bases in the middle. The CDR3 has 13 residues. Germline V CDR1 and CDR2: SGHAT, FQNNGV. In nucleotides, the CDR3 is TGTGCCAGCAGCCAGGGACTCGGATTTGAAGCTTTCTTT. This translates into CASSQGLGFEAFF.

This clonotype has ten or more counts. The chain recombines TRBV9 with TRBJ2-7; tentative D call: TRBD1 (5 bases). Germline CDR1 and CDR2: SGDLS and YYNGEE. Trimming removed 3 bases from V and 0 bases from J, with 10 bases in between. The CDR3 totals 14 residues. The CDR3 region has the DNA TGTGCCAGCAGCGACGACAGAAGCTCCTACGAGCAGTACTTC. Its protein is CASSDDRSSYEQYF.

There are a few counts of this clonotype. The chain carries TRBV7-2 and TRBJ2-3, with D possibly being TRBD2 (5 bases). This CDR3 is built from 12 residues. Germline CDR1 reads SGHTA; CDR2 reads FQGNSA. The V end lost 5 bases, the J end lost 6 bases, and 9 bases lay between the germline ends. The CDR3 bases are TGTGCCAGCAGCCGCGGGTGGGATACGCAGTATTTT. The encoded protein is CASSRGWDTQYF.

This clonotype has a count of ten or more. The chain uses TRBV6-4 and TRBJ2-1, with 8 bases aligning to TRBD1. Germline V gene lookup returns CDR1 MRHNA and CDR2 SNTAGT. After removal of 5 bases from V and 4 bases from J, the junction contained 4 bases not matched to a gene. This CDR3 has 14 amino acids. This CDR3 reads CASSPGTGYNEQFF. CDR3 sequence (DNA): TGTGCCAGCAGTCCCGGGACAGGATACAATGAGCAGTTCTTC.

The CDR3 loop is CSASRGTGELFF. The DNA for the CDR3 is TGCAGTGCTAGTCGAGGCACCGGGGAGCTGTTTTTT. The rearrangement joins TRBV20-1 to TRBJ2-2; D not certain. With 3 bases removed from V and 4 bases from J, the gap between germline ends came to 6 bases. Per germline, CDR1 DFQATT and CDR2 SNEGSKA (reference sequence). CDR3 length: 12 residues.

This clonotype was seen a few times. The rearrangement links TRBV29-1 to TRBJ2-1, with 7 nucleotides matching TRBD2. Germline values: CDR1 SQVTM, CDR2 ANQGSEA. The CDR3 runs 14 residues. J gave up 0 bases and V 3 bases, and 2 bases lay outside the gene matches. The CDR3 DNA is TGCAGCGTTGAGGGCGGGAGCTCCTACAATGAGCAGTTCTTC. Its translation: CSVEGGSSYNEQFF.

This clonotype was seen at least ten times. The rearrangement links TRBV20-1 to TRBJ2-7, with TRBD2 as a possible D gene (5 bases). Trimming took off 7 bases at V and 7 bases at J, with 20 bases between the two ends. There are 13 residues in the CDR3. The germline V gene encodes CDR1 DFQATT and CDR2 SNEGSKA (reference sequence). CDR3 loop: CSVPGRAEWEQYF. The CDR3 nucleotides read TGCAGTGTCCCCGGGCGGGCGGAGTGGGAGCAGTACTTC.

This clonotype has ten or more counts. CDR3 residues: CASSLWRSSYNSPLHF. As DNA, the CDR3 is TGTGCCAGCAGTTTATGGAGGAGCTCCTATAATTCACCCCTCCACTTT. The chain is built from TRBV28 and TRBJ1-6; D remains unclear. CDR3 length: 16 residues. CDR1 is MDHEN and CDR2 is SYDVKM in the germline V gene. V was pared by 0 bases and J by 0 bases, with 6 bases between.

This clonotype was picked up many times. This chain connects TRBV19 to TRBJ2-7, with D uncertain. From germline, CDR1 is LNHDA and CDR2 SQIVND (reference sequence). The CDR3 extends over 15 amino acids. The V end lost 1 base, the J end lost 4 bases, and 14 bases lay between the germline ends. CDR3 residues: CASSIGYSEYYEQYF. The CDR3 bases are TGTGCCAGTAGTATAGGGTACAGCGAGTATTACGAGCAGTACTTC.

This clonotype has ten or more counts. This chain links TRBV7-2 with TRBJ2-1; tentative D call: TRBD1 (6 bases). V dropped 5 bases and J dropped 4 bases, with 15 bases sitting between them. The CDR3 consists of 15 residues. Germline V gene sequence: CDR1 SGHTA, CDR2 FQGNSA. DNA for the CDR3: TGTGCCAGCAGCCTTGGGGACATGGCTTACAATGAGCAGTTCTTC. Translating it yields CASSLGDMAYNEQFF.

This clonotype came up many times. For the CDR3, the DNA is TGTGCCAGCAGCCTAACAGGGGTACATCAGCCCCAGCATTTT. Its protein product is CASSLTGVHQPQHF. The chain recombines TRBV7-9 with TRBJ1-5; TRBD1 aligns across 7 bases. The CDR3 is 14 amino acids. Per germline, CDR1 SEHNR and CDR2 FQNEAQ (reference sequence). V lost 5 bases, J lost 5 bases, and 6 bases stayed unmatched. Complete variable domain (other parts from reference TRBV7-9 and TRBJ1-5): DTGVSQNPRHKITKRGQNVTFRCDPISEHNRLYWYRQTLGQGPEFLTYFQNEAQLEKSRLLSDRFSAERPKGSFSTLEIQRTEQGDSAMYLCASSLTGVHQPQHFGDGTRLSIL.

This clonotype was seen at least ten times. V usage is TRBV30 and J usage is TRBJ2-3; D call uncertain. Trimming took off 0 bases at V and 13 bases at J, with 14 bases between the two ends. The CDR3 length is 12 residues. Per the germline V gene, CDR1 is GTSNPN and CDR2 is SVGIG (reference sequence). CDR3 amino acids: CAWSVDGPLEYF. The DNA of the CDR3 is TGTGCCTGGAGTGTAGATGGGCCTCTGGAGTATTTT. The whole variable domain, filled in from reference TRBV30 and TRBJ2-3, reads SQTIHQWPATLVQPVGSPLSLECTVEGTSNPNLYWYRQAAGRGLQLLFYSVGIGQISSEVPQNLSASRPQDRQFILSSKKLLLSDSGFYLCAWSVDGPLEYFGPGTRLTVL.

This clonotype has only a few counts. DNA of the CDR3: TGTGCCAGCCGACAGGGGCTGCCCACTGAAGCTTTCTTT. It is translated as CASRQGLPTEAFF. The rearrangement links TRBV19 to TRBJ1-1; TRBD1 aligns across 8 bases. The CDR3 is 13 residues long. In germline, CDR1 is LNHDA, CDR2 SQIVND (reference sequence). V gave up 9 bases and J gave up 4 bases; unmatched junction bases: 7.

The chain recombines TRBV3-1 with TRBJ1-4; D is unclear. The CDR3 is 15 residues long. Trimming pared 4 bases from V and 7 bases from J, leaving 16 bases between. Germline V CDR1 and CDR2: LGHDT, YNNKEL (reference sequence). The CDR3 protein is CASSRRSARSEKLFF. CDR3 bases: TGTGCCAGCAGCCGGCGGTCAGCAAGGAGTGAAAAACTGTTTTTT.

This clonotype occurred many times. V gene TRBV27 combines with J gene TRBJ2-1; TRBD1 matches 11 bases. The CDR3 contains 16 residues. The ends lost 5 bases at V and 7 bases at J; junction bases unmatched: 10. Germline CDR1 and CDR2: MNHEY and SMNVEV (reference sequence). CDR3 amino acids: CASSLPTGQGDNEQFF. CDR3 bases: TGTGCCAGCAGTCTCCCTACGGGACAGGGGGATAATGAGCAGTTCTTC.

This clonotype was recorded many times. V usage is TRBV7-6 and J usage is TRBJ2-5; unclear D gene. Germline V gene sequence: CDR1 SGHVS, CDR2 FNYEAQ. V lost 5 bases, J lost 1 base, and 5 bases lay in between. The CDR3 extends over 12 amino acids. The CDR3 nucleotides are TGTGCCAGCAGCCTACTCCAAGAGACCCAGTACTTC. It codes for CASSLLQETQYF.

This clonotype was seen only a few times. This chain joins TRBV24-1 and TRBJ2-5, with a possible D match to TRBD1 (7 bases). This CDR3 is 16 amino acids long. Germline V CDR1 and CDR2: KGHDR, SFDVKD. Deletions cut 3 bases from V and 5 bases from J, with 18 bases between. The CDR3 loop is CATSDLDRLGGETQYF. In nucleotides, the CDR3 is TGTGCCACCAGTGATCTGGACAGGCTAGGAGGGGAGACCCAGTACTTC.